Sequencing of this TCR beta chain was carried out in a study of T cells in Graves' hyperthyroidism and ophthalmopathy. Study as a whole: Peripheral blood draws took place at initial diagnosis, ahead of any treatment. Study-wide results and caveats: Among thyroid clonotypes expanded above 0.001, most also appeared in blood.

The hyperthyroidism patients had all been newly diagnosed, and their disease duration was under 2 months. Their ages ranged from 18 to 65 years. Orbital computed tomography, thyroid ultrasound, serum thyroxine and TRAb, and clinical symptoms together informed the diagnoses. This CDR3 is built from 14 residues. From germline, CDR1 is MNHNY and CDR2 SVGAGI (reference sequence). V was cut by 6 bases and J by 9 bases, with 15 bases left in between. RNA transcripts provided the source from which TCR beta CDR3 regions were amplified. The HTBI primer set served for first-round RT-PCR of the TCR CDR3. TCRdb processed the multiplex PCR reads anew with MiXCR; each CDR3 protein has one entry. The table lists around 760,000 distinct CDR3 sequences, roughly 32% of them singletons. Remarks on this clonotype: Its antigen is unidentified.

This rearrangement joins TRBV6-6 to TRBJ1-6, with D unclear. This clonotype originated in a woman aged 40-49 years with Graves' hyperthyroidism. The sequencing sample was made of blood. This CDR3 reads CASSHSRQSSPLHF. CDR3 nucleotides: TGTGCCAGCAGCCACTCCCGACAAAGTTCACCCCTCCACTTT.